Shown below are 10 T cell receptor beta chains from a single sample sequenced in a study of CD8 T cells in ankylosing spondylitis (dated 2017 in TCRdb). The library was generated by 5' RACE. TCRdb names Illumina HiSeq 2500 as the instrument used. Through fastp at Q25 and MiXCR, TCRdb rebuilt clones from the public reads, retaining in-frame beta chains. Each record represents a unique CDR3 protein, reported with the most common genes and DNA among its rows. Across this sample there are 84,000 or so distinct CDR3 sequences, with 27% seen only once. The ten largest clones add up to less than 60% of the sample. The sample consisted of blood, either unsorted or a sorted T cell fraction (not recorded which). These TCRs come from a male donor with ankylosing spondylitis or in good health (not recorded which).

The chain employs TRBV20-1 and TRBJ2-2; 7 bases match TRBD2. The germline gives CDR1 DFQATT, CDR2 SNEGSKA (reference sequence). This CDR3 has 14 residues. V gave up 5 bases and J gave up 7 bases; unmatched junction bases: 10. The CDR3 coding sequence is TGCAGTGCTCGGAGCGGGAAGGGGTTCGGGGAGCTGTTTTTT. Amino acids: CSARSGKGFGELFF.

This chain uses TRBV6-6 with TRBJ1-3; D unresolved. Per the germline V gene, CDR1 is MNHNY and CDR2 is SVGAGI (reference sequence). The CDR3 is 13 residues long. Trimming stripped 4 bases from V and 7 bases from J, with 11 bases between. In DNA, the CDR3 is TGTGCCAGCAGTTGGGTAGAGCGGAACACCATATATTTT. As protein: CASSWVERNTIYF.

The chain employs TRBV5-1 and TRBJ2-1; possibly TRBD2 for D (6 bases). The CDR3 covers 15 residues. Germline V gene sequence: CDR1 SGHRS, CDR2 YFSETQ. V was clipped by 3 bases and J by 3 bases, with 13 bases between them. The chain's CDR3 is CASSWGSGLYNEQFF. Here the CDR3 DNA reads TGCGCCAGCAGCTGGGGGTCGGGACTCTACAATGAGCAGTTCTTC.

This clonotype was recorded a few times. The chain has TRBV30 and TRBJ2-1; 8 bases are shared with TRBD2. The CDR3 consists of 13 residues. The germline CDR1 and CDR2 sequences are GTSNPN and SVGIG (reference sequence). V lost 3 bases and J lost 3; bases outside the gene matches: 1. CDR3 amino acids: CAWRSGSYNEQFF. The CDR3 nucleotides are TGTGCCTGGAGGAGCGGGAGCTACAATGAGCAGTTCTTC.

This sequence joins TRBV20-1 and TRBJ2-5; D might be TRBD2 (5 bases). CDR3 size: 14 residues. The V and J ends lost 7 bases and 3 bases respectively, with 18 bases between them. Germline values: CDR1 DFQATT, CDR2 SNEGSKA (reference sequence). In DNA form, the CDR3 reads TGCAGTGGCCTGCAGCGGTTCAAAAAAGAGACCCAGTACTTC. Amino acids: CSGLQRFKKETQYF.

This clonotype was observed a few times. The chain combines TRBV5-1 with TRBJ2-1; 8 bases align to TRBD2. The V and J ends lost 4 bases and 5 bases, in that order; junction bases with no gene match: 11. The CDR3 contains 16 residues. The germline CDR1 and CDR2 sequences are SGHRS and YFSETQ. CDR3 bases: TGCGCCAGCAGCCGGGTAGGTAGCGGGAACAACAATGAGCAGTTCTTC. Amino acid sequence: CASSRVGSGNNNEQFF.

The chain joins TRBV11-2 to TRBJ2-5; TRBD2 matches at 7 bases. V shed 5 bases and J 4 bases; nucleotides not matched to a gene: 4. This CDR3 is built from 13 residues. The germline V gene has CDR1 SGHAT and CDR2 FQNNGV. CDR3 residues: CASSRGLGETQYF. CDR3 coding DNA: TGTGCCAGCAGCCGTGGACTAGGAGAGACCCAGTACTTC.

This clonotype was observed at least ten times. CDR3 sequence reads: CASSLSQGGNQPQHF. For the CDR3, the DNA is TGTGCCAGCAGCTTAAGTCAGGGAGGTAATCAGCCCCAGCATTTT. This sequence joins TRBV7-2 and TRBJ1-5; a possible D gene is TRBD1 (5 bases). V was clipped by 2 bases and J by 4 bases, with 12 bases between them. This CDR3 has 15 amino acids. In germline, CDR1 is SGHTA, CDR2 FQGNSA.

The V call is TRBV6-1, the J call TRBJ1-4, with D possibly being TRBD1 (6 bases). Looked up from germline, CDR1 is MNHNS and CDR2 is SASEGT. The CDR3 runs to 14 residues. V was cut by 4 bases and J by 7 bases, with 13 bases left in between. In DNA form, the CDR3 reads TGTGCCAGCAGTGCACAGGGATTGGGTGAAAAACTGTTTTTT. This translates into CASSAQGLGEKLFF.

This clonotype appeared a few times. The V call is TRBV18, the J call TRBJ2-1; the match to TRBD2 covers 9 bases. CDR3 length: 12 amino acids. The V gene end was trimmed by 3 bases and the J gene end by 10 bases; junction bases not matched to a gene: 1. CDR1 and CDR2 from the germline V gene are KGHSH and LQKENI. DNA of the CDR3: TGTGCCAGCTCACCGCTAGCGGGAGAGCAGTTCTTC. This codes for CASSPLAGEQFF.